Listed below are T cell receptor beta chains from one sample, sequenced in a study of T cells after yellow fever vaccination. TCRdb reprocessed the 5' RACE reads with MiXCR, giving one entry per CDR3 protein. The table includes some 670,000 distinct CDR3 sequences, 12% detected once. The sample in question was PBMCs, obtained on the day of the yellow fever booster vaccination. These receptors originate from a man aged 25 to 45 who received the YFV17D yellow fever vaccine. Both conserved end residues are part of each CDR3. D genes are given only for firm matches. A clone size is listed for some rows: how often the clone was seen (once, few, many), or a class if it is expanded.

j_call v_call clone_size d_call cdr3_aa cdr3_nt
TRBJ2-2 TRBV28 . TRBD2 CASLGLAPGELFF TGTGCCAGCCTTGGACTAGCGCCCGGGGAGCTGTTTTTT
TRBJ2-1 TRBV4-3 . . CASSQELNNEQFF TGCGCCAGCAGCCAAGAACTGAACAATGAGCAGTTCTTC
TRBJ2-5 TRBV29-1 . . CSVASRRETQYF TGCAGCGTTGCAAGCAGGAGGGAGACCCAGTACTTC
TRBJ2-3 TRBV7-9 few TRBD2 CASSFSGRRTFTDTQYF TGTGCCAGCAGCTTTAGCGGGAGGAGGACGTTCACAGATACGCAGTATTTT
TRBJ2-1 TRBV10-3 few . CAISRAGLDDEQFF TGTGCCATCAGCCGGGCGGGACTGGACGATGAGCAGTTCTTC
TRBJ2-3 TRBV9 . TRBD2 CASQREAYTDTQYF TGTGCCAGCCAGCGGGAGGCATACACAGATACGCAGTATTTT
TRBJ1-5 TRBV24-1 . . CATSDQGSNQPQHF TGTGCCACCAGTGATCAGGGGAGCAATCAGCCCCAGCATTTT
TRBJ2-2 TRBV20-1 few . CSGARGNTGELFF TGCAGTGGGGCGCGCGGGAACACCGGGGAGCTGTTTTTT
TRBJ2-1 TRBV7-6 few TRBD2 CASSQGTSIWDEQFF TGTGCCAGCAGCCAGGGGACTAGCATCTGGGATGAGCAGTTCTTC
TRBJ2-7 TRBV29-1 . . CSVAGTNNYEQYF TGCAGCGTTGCCGGGACAAACAACTACGAGCAGTACTTC
TRBJ2-7 TRBV29-1 . . CSVRRGSGGEQYF TGCAGCGTCCGGCGTGGGAGTGGTGGCGAGCAGTACTTC
TRBJ2-1 TRBV18 . . CASSPPASNEQFF TGTGCCAGCTCACCACCTGCATCCAATGAGCAGTTCTTC
TRBJ1-1 TRBV7-9 . . CASSLALRGNSPRGAFF TGTGCCAGCAGCTTAGCGCTAAGGGGGAACAGCCCAAGGGGAGCTTTCTTT
TRBJ2-1 TRBV5-1 . . CASSLDIVGSYNEQFF TGCGCCAGCAGCTTGGATATAGTCGGCTCCTACAATGAGCAGTTCTTC
TRBJ1-5 TRBV6-1 . . CASRPGSNQPQHF TGTGCCAGCAGGCCGGGGAGCAATCAGCCCCAGCATTTT